The TCR beta chain described here comes from a study of cytomegalovirus exposure and HLA in healthy donors. Looking at the study overall: The approximately 130 validation repertoires matched the 500 to 750 first-cohort repertoires in platform, a later analysis reported. Study findings and constraints: Cytomegalovirus status, reportedly, was diagnosed with high specificity and sensitivity by the classifier.

TCRdb's copy holds only in-frame clones and misses some; the assay was immunoSEQ multiplex PCR. The sample yields roughly 200,000 clones, roughly three quarters seen once. CDR1 is MNHEY, CDR2 SMNVEV, per germline (reference sequence). V shed 8 bases and J 4 bases; nucleotides not matched to a gene: 11. The CDR3 totals 15 residues. Note on this clone: Its target is not known.

V gene TRBV27 combines with J gene TRBJ1-1; 9 bases match TRBD1. The sample comprised PBMCs. The source is a woman aged 25 to 45 in good health and CMV-seronegative. The CDR3 DNA follows: TGTGCCAGCTCCCGACGGGGACAGGGTGGCACTGAAGCTTTCTTT. Protein: CASSRRGQGGTEAFF.